This T cell receptor (beta chain) was found in a study of cytomegalovirus exposure and HLA in healthy donors. Study-wide points: There were reportedly fewer N-insertions in an Asian-associated ancestry cluster than the approximately 700-donor mean, in a later analysis. A later analysis found common viral pathogens apparently linked to several of the most significant clusters.

Donors sampled were nominally healthy, though unrecorded immune exposures were likely. The PCR employed 60 Vbeta primers together with 13 Jbeta primers. This table comes from immunoSEQ multiplex PCR, and its TCRdb copy is limited to in-frame clones, with some not included. The table lists 150,000 to 200,000 clones, about 80% of them singletons. In regard to this clone: Its antigen is unidentified.

The CDR3 length is 16 residues. V was clipped by 4 bases and J by 0 bases, with 16 bases between them. Per germline, CDR1 SGHNT and CDR2 YENEEA. The genes are TRBV11-3 and TRBJ2-7, with D possibly being TRBD2 (5 bases). The sample taken for sequencing was PBMCs. This receptor was taken from a boy under 18 in good health and CMV-seronegative. CDR3 residues: CASSSLTAAGSYEQYF. The CDR3 DNA is TGTGCCAGCAGCTCACTCACCGCTGCGGGCTCCTACGAGCAGTACTTC. Full variable domain (outside the CDR3, taken from reference TRBV11-3 and TRBJ2-7): EAGVVQSPRYKIIEKKQPVAFWCNPISGHNTLYWYLQNLGQGPELLIRYENEEAVDDSQLPKDRFSAERLKGVDSTLKIQPAELGDSAVYLCASSSLTAAGSYEQYFGPGTRLTVT.